A selection of T cell receptor beta chains follows, all from one sample in a study of blood T cell repertoires in COVID-19. Method: immunoSEQ multiplex PCR; TCRdb's copy keeps in-frame clones and lacks some. The sample has 60,000 or so clones, roughly 85% seen once. Sequencing was done on a sample of peripheral blood. The source of these receptors is a human donor in a cohort sampled during active COVID-19. CDR3s include the opening cysteine and the closing phenylalanine or tryptophan. A D gene is named only where the DNA matches it firmly. Not every row has a clone size; where given, it reads once, few, many or a size class.

D	V	J	size	CDR3	DNA
NA	TRBV19	TRBJ1-3	NA	CASSIRGSSGNTIYF	TGTGCCAGTAGTATTAGGGGGAGCTCTGGAAACACCATATATTTT
TRBD2	TRBV4-2	TRBJ2-1	NA	CASSQEGLFNEQFF	TGTGCCAGCAGCCAGGAGGGACTATTCAATGAGCAGTTCTTC
NA	TRBV21-1	TRBJ2-3	NA	CARTGGKGLWSEFTTDTQYF	TGTGCCAGGACGGGGGGGAAGGGACTGTGGTCCGAATTCACCACAGATACGCAGTATTTT
NA	TRBV6-5	TRBJ2-2	NA	CASIGEVIGELFF	TGTGCCAGCATTGGGGAGGTGATCGGGGAGCTGTTTTTT
NA	TRBV7-9	TRBJ1-6	few	CASTAEGPNSPLHF	TGTGCCAGCACCGCGGAGGGACCTAATTCACCCCTCCACTTT
TRBD1	TRBV11-2	TRBJ1-2	NA	CASSSPRGVNYGYTF	TGTGCCAGCAGCTCCCCCAGGGGGGTTAACTATGGCTACACCTTC
TRBD2	TRBV5-1	TRBJ2-2	NA	CASSPSGTGELFF	TGCGCCAGCAGTCCTAGCGGGACCGGGGAGCTGTTTTTT
NA	TRBV5-1	TRBJ1-3	NA	CASSLSPTGSGNTIYF	TGCGCCAGCAGCTTATCGCCGACGGGTTCTGGAAACACCATATATTTT
TRBD2	TRBV5-6	TRBJ2-7	NA	CASSTTGLAIYEQYF	TGTGCCAGCAGCACCACCGGACTAGCGATCTACGAGCAGTACTTC
NA	TRBV10-2	TRBJ2-7	NA	CATRQASPYEQYF	TGCGCCACCCGACAGGCGAGTCCCTACGAGCAGTACTTC
NA	TRBV7-9	TRBJ1-2	NA	CASSSVPAYYGYTF	TGTGCCAGCAGCTCGGTCCCCGCTTACTATGGCTACACCTTC
TRBD2	TRBV25-1	TRBJ2-3	NA	CASSGYREVDTQYF	TGTGCCAGCAGTGGATACCGGGAGGTTGATACGCAGTATTTT
TRBD1	TRBV11-2	TRBJ2-1	NA	CASSFMTGSSYNEQFF	TGTGCCAGCAGCTTTATGACAGGGAGCTCCTACAATGAGCAGTTCTTC
NA	TRBV3-1/TRBV3-2	TRBJ2-7	NA	CASSHSPGQLQEQYF	TGTGCCAGCAGCCACTCGCCCGGACAGCTTCAGGAGCAGTACTTC
NA	TRBV21-1	TRBJ1-1	NA	CASTLLTKNTEAFF	TGTGCCAGCACCCTATTGACAAAGAACACTGAAGCTTTCTTT
NA	TRBV6-2/TRBV6-3	TRBJ2-7	NA	CASSFGGYEQYF	TGTGCCAGCAGTTTTGGAGGCTACGAGCAGTACTTC
TRBD1	TRBV5-1	TRBJ2-1	NA	CASSPGRTGAYNEQFF	TGCGCCAGCAGCCCCGGCCGGACAGGGGCCTACAATGAGCAGTTCTTC
TRBD2	TRBV9	TRBJ2-3	once	CATENLAGLDTQYF	TGTGCCACCGAAAACCTAGCGGGGCTAGATACGCAGTATTTT
NA	TRBV19	TRBJ2-6	NA	CASSRQVSANVLTF	TGTGCCAGTAGTAGACAAGTTTCGGCCAACGTCCTGACTTTC
NA	TRBV19	TRBJ1-1	NA	CASTNPPGRTFF	TGTGCCAGTACCAACCCTCCAGGGCGGACTTTCTTT
NA	TRBV25-1	TRBJ1-2	NA	CASSEGVFGGYTF	TGTGCCAGCAGTGAGGGCGTTTTTGGTGGCTACACCTTC
NA	TRBV4-3	TRBJ2-7	NA	CASSQDGGLQYEQYF	TGCGCCAGCAGCCAAGATGGGGGACTGCAATACGAGCAGTACTTC
TRBD2	TRBV5-1	TRBJ2-1	NA	CASRFGTSGVNEQFF	TGCGCCAGCAGATTCGGGACTAGCGGGGTAAATGAGCAGTTCTTC
NA	TRBV7-2	TRBJ1-2	NA	CASSLDGGAALGYTF	TGTGCCAGCAGCTTAGATGGTGGGGCTGCGTTAGGCTACACCTTC
NA	TRBV29-1	TRBJ1-1	NA	CSLIQGLGNTEAFF	TGCAGCCTTATACAGGGTCTTGGGAACACTGAAGCTTTCTTT
TRBD2	TRBV10-1	TRBJ2-1	NA	CASSESFSGTSGGNEQFF	TGCGCCAGCAGTGAGTCGTTCTCGGGGACTAGCGGGGGAAATGAGCAGTTCTTC
NA	TRBV25-1	TRBJ1-1	few	CASGTGSWTEAFF	TGTGCCAGTGGAACAGGGAGCTGGACTGAAGCTTTCTTT
NA	TRBV7-9	TRBJ1-4	NA	CASSLTGESEKLFF	TGTGCCAGCAGCTTAACGGGGGAGAGTGAAAAACTGTTTTTT
NA	TRBV11-2	TRBJ1-5	NA	CASSLQEGFDQPQHF	TGTGCCAGCAGCTTACAGGAGGGCTTTGATCAGCCCCAGCATTTT
TRBD2	TRBV2	TRBJ2-7	once	CASSVSGLAGFYEQYF	TGTGCCAGCAGTGTTTCTGGACTAGCGGGGTTCTACGAGCAGTACTTC
TRBD1	TRBV7-2	TRBJ1-1	NA	CASRRQGTEAFF	TGTGCCAGCAGGCGACAGGGTACTGAAGCTTTCTTT
NA	TRBV18	TRBJ1-2	NA	CASSPGDGYGYTF	TGTGCCAGCTCACCCGGAGATGGCTATGGCTACACCTTC
NA	TRBV2	TRBJ1-2	NA	CASSEDLGRGGYTF	TGTGCCAGCAGTGAAGATCTGGGGCGGGGAGGCTACACCTTC
NA	TRBV6-5	TRBJ2-7	NA	CASSRTNYEQYF	TGTGCCAGCAGTCGGACAAACTACGAGCAGTACTTC
TRBD2	TRBV2	TRBJ2-1	NA	CASSLPGLAGGYEQFF	TGTGCCAGCAGTCTCCCGGGACTAGCGGGGGGCTATGAGCAGTTCTTC
NA	TRBV6-6	TRBJ2-7	NA	CASQAGSRDYEQYF	TGTGCCAGCCAAGCCGGTAGCAGGGACTACGAGCAGTACTTC
NA	TRBV7-2	TRBJ2-7	few	CASSLAGQGGYEQYF	TGTGCCAGCAGCTTAGCCGGCCAGGGAGGCTACGAGCAGTACTTC
TRBD1	TRBV11-2	TRBJ2-5	NA	CASSLVSGQGETQYF	TGTGCCAGCAGCTTAGTATCGGGACAGGGGGAGACCCAGTACTTC
NA	TRBV19	TRBJ2-1	NA	CASSIWASGEQNEQFF	TGTGCCAGTAGTATTTGGGCGAGTGGGGAGCAAAATGAGCAGTTCTTC
NA	TRBV2	TRBJ1-5	NA	CASSEQGMGQPQHF	TGTGCCAGCAGTGAACAGGGAATGGGACAGCCCCAGCATTTT
TRBD1	TRBV30	TRBJ1-2	few	CAWSQATGGRYGEGYTF	TGTGCCTGGAGTCAAGCGACAGGGGGCCGGTATGGAGAAGGCTACACCTTC
NA	TRBV27	TRBJ1-2	NA	CASSREGYGYTF	TGTGCCAGCAGCAGGGAAGGCTATGGCTACACCTTC
NA	TRBV2	TRBJ1-1	NA	CASSELEGVTEAFF	TGTGCCAGCAGTGAATTAGAGGGGGTCACTGAAGCTTTCTTT
TRBD1	TRBV19	TRBJ2-3	NA	CASSTRTGRSTDTQYF	TGTGCCAGTAGTACTCGGACAGGGAGATCCACAGATACGCAGTATTTT
NA	TRBV29-1	TRBJ2-7	NA	CSGLGGYEQYF	TGCAGCGGCCTGGGGGGCTACGAGCAGTACTTC
NA	TRBV19	TRBJ2-5	NA	CASSTDSGLETQYF	TGTGCCAGTAGTACTGATTCGGGGTTAGAGACCCAGTACTTC
TRBD1	TRBV18	TRBJ1-6	NA	CASSPRGPNSPLHF	TGTGCCAGCTCACCAAGGGGGCCTAATTCACCCCTCCACTTT
TRBD1	TRBV7-9	TRBJ1-4	NA	CATWGDSSSKLFF	TGTGCCACATGGGGGGACAGTAGTTCAAAACTGTTTTTT
NA	TRBV6-9	TRBJ1-5	NA	CASSHDRSNQPQHF	TGTGCCAGCAGCCACGACAGGAGCAATCAGCCCCAGCATTTT
NA	TRBV5-4	TRBJ1-2	NA	CASSLAGGGKSLTF	TGTGCCAGCAGCTTGGCGGGGGGCGGGAAGTCTCTCACCTTC
TRBD1	TRBV7-2	TRBJ1-2	once	CASSSGQGYGYTF	TGTGCCAGCAGCTCGGGACAGGGGTATGGCTACACCTTC
NA	TRBV6-4	TRBJ1-1	NA	CASSAEAGRTEAFF	TGTGCCAGCAGTGCAGAGGCAGGGCGGACTGAAGCTTTCTTT